This T cell receptor (beta chain) was recorded in a study of cytomegalovirus exposure and HLA in healthy donors. PCR employed 60 Vbeta and 13 Jbeta primers. This table comes from immunoSEQ multiplex PCR, and its TCRdb copy is limited to in-frame clones, with some not included. This repertoire shows about 200,000 clones, roughly 80% found once; its top ten account for about 14%. Study-wide results and limits: Fewer N-insertions (relative to the approximately 700-donor mean) were reportedly seen in an Asian-associated ancestry cluster in a later analysis. In a later analysis, a missense DCLRE1C variant was linked to TCR beta V- and J-gene trimming.

With 3 bases removed from V and 5 bases from J, the gap between germline ends came to 13 bases. Germline CDR1 SNHLY, CDR2 FYNNEI. The CDR3 covers 14 residues. Regarding this clone: The target antigen is unknown.

What was sequenced was PBMCs. The chain recombines TRBV2 with TRBJ1-1, with a possible D match to TRBD1 (5 bases). This sequence originates from a man in his forties in good health and CMV-seronegative. The CDR3 is CASSDRSRATEAFF. The CDR3 DNA follows: TGTGCCAGCAGTGACCGCTCCAGGGCGACTGAAGCTTTCTTT.